The 15 T cell receptor beta chains below were found in one sample sequenced in a study of shared clonotypes between healthy human individuals. Measured with immunoSEQ multiplex PCR; TCRdb has only the in-frame clones, and not every one. The sample records under 2,500,000 clones, 95% being singletons. Sequenced sample: naive CD4+ T cells sorted from blood. As to subset: CD45RA+ positively selected. These receptors all come from a man aged 18 to 29 in good health.

The chain links TRBV30 to TRBJ1-4, with TRBD1 matching 10 bases. From germline, CDR1 is GTSNPN and CDR2 SVGIG (reference sequence). The CDR3 length is 16 residues. The V and J ends lost 2 bases and 0 bases, in that order; junction bases with no gene match: 3. The CDR3 DNA reads TGTGCCTGGAGTCCAGGACAGGGGGCAACTAATGAAAAACTGTTTTTT. This gives the protein CAWSPGQGATNEKLFF.

This chain connects TRBV30 to TRBJ1-5; perhaps TRBD1 as D (6 bases). V was pared by 1 base and J by 0 bases, with 10 bases between. CDR1 GTSNPN and CDR2 SVGIG come from the germline V gene (reference sequence). The CDR3 is 15 residues long. CDR3 bases: TGTGCCTGGAGTGAACAGGGCCTTAGCAATCAGCCCCAGCATTTT. Amino acids: CAWSEQGLSNQPQHF.

This clone occurred once. This chain uses TRBV2 with TRBJ2-7; the match to TRBD1 covers 10 bases. Germline values: CDR1 SNHLY, CDR2 FYNNEI. This CDR3 comprises 13 residues. V lost 7 bases and J lost 3; bases outside the gene matches: 3. The CDR3 DNA is TGTGCCAGCATGACAGGGGGCTTCTACGAGCAGTACTTC. Encoded protein: CASMTGGFYEQYF.

The chain couples TRBV10-3 to TRBJ1-5; D is undetermined. This CDR3 is 15 amino acids long. Trimming took off 2 bases at V and 0 bases at J, with 8 bases between the two ends. The germline V gene has CDR1 ENHRY and CDR2 SYGVKD. CDR3 amino acids: CAISEAANSNQPQHF. Here the CDR3 DNA reads TGTGCCATCAGTGAGGCTGCTAATAGCAATCAGCCCCAGCATTTT.

The chain recombines TRBV25-1 with TRBJ1-5; D unclear. Germline assignment: CDR1 MGHDK and CDR2 SYGVNS. The CDR3 runs 14 residues. The V end lost 3 bases, the J end lost 0 bases, and 6 bases lay between the germline ends. CDR3 loop: CASSDSYSNQPQHF. The CDR3 bases are TGTGCCAGCAGTGACAGTTATAGCAATCAGCCCCAGCATTTT.

The count of this clone is one. The chain couples TRBV10-3 to TRBJ2-3, with 11 bases lining up with TRBD2. Germline V gene sequence: CDR1 ENHRY, CDR2 SYGVKD. J was trimmed by 0 bases and V by 0 bases; bases with no gene match: 2. This CDR3 is 17 amino acids long. Written as DNA, the CDR3 is TGTGCCATCAGTGAGTCCCGGACTAGCGGGAGCACAGATACGCAGTATTTT. Translation gives CAISESRTSGSTDTQYF.

The gene calls are TRBV7-2 and TRBJ2-7; 7 bases agree with TRBD2. Germline V CDR1 and CDR2: SGHTA, FQGNSA. Losses at the gene ends were 3 bases for V and 4 bases for J; bases not matched to a gene: 15. The CDR3 is 17 amino acids. CDR3 protein: CASSFPPGGSVGYEQYF. The CDR3 nucleotides are TGTGCCAGCAGCTTCCCTCCCGGCGGGAGTGTTGGGTACGAGCAGTACTTC.

The chain is built from TRBV6-6 and TRBJ1-1; unclear D gene. This CDR3 is built from 13 residues. Per the germline V gene, CDR1 is MNHNY and CDR2 is SVGAGI (reference sequence). Trimming left V 0 bases short and J 7 bases short, with 9 bases between. CDR3: CASSYSTSLEAFF. Here the CDR3 DNA reads TGTGCCAGCAGTTACTCCACGAGCCTTGAAGCTTTCTTT.

The chain carries TRBV6-1 and TRBJ2-5, with D tentatively TRBD1 (6 bases). From germline, CDR1 is MNHNS and CDR2 SASEGT. This CDR3 is built from 13 residues. Trimming stripped 6 bases from V and 5 bases from J, with 13 bases between. CDR3 in amino acids: CASRQTGLETQYF. The CDR3 DNA sequence: TGTGCCAGCAGGCAAACAGGGTTGGAGACCCAGTACTTC.

This chain links TRBV2 with TRBJ1-2, with D uncertain. The CDR3 totals 13 residues. Germline values: CDR1 SNHLY, CDR2 FYNNEI. Between the trimmed V and J ends, which lost 0 bases and 4 bases, there was a span of 6 bases. CDR3 loop: CASSEANFYGYTF. The CDR3 bases are TGTGCCAGCAGTGAAGCTAACTTCTATGGCTACACCTTC.

As regards this clone: Other DNA sequences within the sample encode an identical CDR3. The chain couples TRBV18 to TRBJ1-1, with D perhaps TRBD1 (5 bases). This CDR3 has 14 amino acids. Trimming took off 3 bases at V and 0 bases at J, with 8 bases between the two ends. Per the germline V gene, CDR1 is KGHSH and CDR2 is LQKENI. The CDR3 region has the DNA TGTGCCAGCTCACCCGGGACCGTGAACACTGAAGCTTTCTTT. Translating gives CASSPGTVNTEAFF.

This clone was observed a single time. The rearrangement uses TRBV6-1 and TRBJ2-5, with 7 bases matching TRBD1. This CDR3 contains 14 residues. After removal of 2 bases from V and 1 base from J, the junction contained 1 base not matched to a gene. The germline V gene has CDR1 MNHNS and CDR2 SASEGT. The CDR3 here is CASSEYRGQETQYF. DNA for the CDR3: TGTGCCAGCAGTGAATACAGGGGCCAAGAGACCCAGTACTTC.

Regarding this clone: Additional DNA sequences in this sample encode the identical CDR3. The chain employs TRBV5-1 and TRBJ2-7; 12 bases fit TRBD2. This CDR3 comprises 13 residues. Germline CDR1 and CDR2: SGHRS and YFSETQ. V shed 7 bases and J 1 base; nucleotides not matched to a gene: 0. CDR3 in amino acids: CASGLAGSYEQYF. CDR3 nucleotide sequence: TGCGCCAGCGGACTAGCGGGGTCCTACGAGCAGTACTTC. The entire variable domain, with the rest obtained from reference TRBV5-1 and TRBJ2-7, is as follows: KAGVTQTPRYLIKTRGQQVTLSCSPISGHRSVSWYQQTPGQGLQFLFEYFSETQRNKGNFPGRFSGRQFSNSRSEMNVSTLELGDSALYLCASGLAGSYEQYFGPGTRLTVT.

J is TRBJ2-7 and V is TRBV5-6; no reliable D call. Trimming removed 2 bases at V and 11 bases at J, with 14 bases between. Germline V lookup: CDR1 SGHDT, CDR2 YYEEEE. This CDR3 is built from 12 residues. The CDR3 DNA sequence: TGTGCCAGCAGCTTCTGCGCTCCCCAGAAGTACTTC. As protein: CASSFCAPQKYF. The variable domain in full, with the rest retrieved from reference TRBV5-6 and TRBJ2-7, is DAGVTQSPTHLIKTRGQQVTLRCSPKSGHDTVSWYQQALGQGPQFIFQYYEEEERQRGNFPDRFSGHQFPNYSSELNVNALLLGDSALYLCASSFCAPQKYFGPGTRLTVT.

J is TRBJ1-2 and V is TRBV21-1. TRBV21-1 is recorded as a pseudogene. The CDR3 is 15 residues long. In DNA, the CDR3 is TGTGCCAGCAGCAAAGCGCTTACTCCGAACTATGGCTACACCTTC. It specifies CASSKALTPNYGYTF.